The TCR beta chain described here comes from a study of a mutant IDH1 vaccine in newly diagnosed glioma. The overall study: First vaccine doses came 4-6 weeks after radiotherapy alone, or with temozolomide cycles. Patients were pretreated with radiotherapy, temozolomide, or both, mostly both.

Time point denoted: week 35, safety follow-up. Alongside topical imiquimod, each dose of vaccine comprised 300 ug of mutant IDH1 20-mer peptide. Clones were sequenced by immunoSEQ multiplex PCR, and TCRdb holds only the in-frame ones, with some missing. The profile shows some 33,000 clones, over 70% of them singletons. This clone was observed a single time. Its antigen is currently unknown. Germline-derived CDR1 and CDR2 are ENHRY and SYGVKD. This CDR3 is built from 15 residues. Trimming pared 0 bases from V and 0 bases from J, leaving 7 bases between. The sample was PBMCs, taken from a glioma patient whose treatment included an IDH1 peptide vaccine. This clonotype originated in a woman in her twenties or thirties with glioma. Some clones in this sample may be carry-over from other donors' samples. This rearrangement joins TRBV10-3 to TRBJ2-3; weak D call: TRBD1 (5 bases). CDR3 amino acids: CAISESGVSTDTQYF. The CDR3, as DNA: TGTGCCATCAGTGAGTCAGGGGTTAGCACAGATACGCAGTATTTT.